This T cell receptor beta chain was documented in a study of glioma-infiltrating T cells. Remarks on this clonotype: Its specificity is unknown. A much bigger clone sits one base away, suggesting this may be a read error.

Amplification of TCR alpha and beta CDR3 regions from RNA used iRepertoire nested multiplex PCR. One-step reverse transcription and amplification started from approximately 100-400 ng of tissue mRNA or PBMC total RNA. Each CDR3 protein is one row after TCRdb ran MiXCR on the multiplex PCR reads. The data show around 93,000 distinct CDR3 sequences, roughly 40% seen once. Germline V gene data show CDR1 as SGHRS and CDR2 as YFSETQ. V was shortened by 4 bases and J by 0 bases, with 15 bases between the two germline ends. CDR3 size: 16 residues. Study observations and caveats: Tissue-blood divergence was below expectation in non-neoplastic patients, above in gliomas. CDR3 overlap between tissue and blood was very small.

The chain is built from TRBV5-1 and TRBJ2-3; tentative D call: TRBD2 (6 bases). The TCR sequence derives from a human donor with low-grade glioma or glioblastoma, undergoing nonglioma brain surgery, or in good health (not recorded which). Sample: glioma tissue, nonneoplastic brain tissue, or PBMCs (not recorded which). The CDR3 loop is CASSRRERDSTDTQYF. CDR3 in DNA: TGCGCCAGCAGCCGCCGGGAGAGGGACAGCACAGATACGCAGTATTTT.